The T cell receptor beta chain under discussion was sequenced for a study of PD-L1 blockade in urothelial cancer. Whole-study context: The analyses of blood took place 3 weeks (second dose) and 6 weeks after treatment start. Blood yielded a median of 141,255 T cells per sample.

The repertoire was sequenced with immunoSEQ multiplex PCR; TCRdb's copy has only in-frame clones and lacks some. The sample shows approximately 71,000 clones, 84% of them seen only once. The CDR3 extends over 14 amino acids. Trimming removed 1 base at V and 3 bases at J, with 10 bases between. Germline V lookup: CDR1 SEHNR, CDR2 FQNEAQ (reference sequence). Time point indicated: pretreatment peripheral blood. Patients had urothelial carcinoma that was locally advanced or metastatic. Pretreatment sampling and on-treatment sampling together yielded between 1 and 8 samples for each patient. The J gene is TRBJ2-7, the V gene TRBV7-9; a possible D gene is TRBD1 (6 bases). This TCR derives from a woman aged 70 to 79 with urothelial cancer. The specimen was PBMCs, collected around atezolizumab (anti-PD-L1) treatment. As DNA, the CDR3 is TGTGCCAGCAGCTTAGGTCAGGGGATCTACGAGCAGTACTTC. Amino acids: CASSLGQGIYEQYF.